This TCR beta chain was captured in a study of fetal regulatory T cell absence and autoimmunity. Background on the study: Exocrine pancreas autoimmunity occurred in IPEX patients lacking clinical diabetes.

As for this clone: Its antigen is not identified.

Points from the study as a whole: The oligoclonal enrichment was interpreted as supporting antigen-driven pancreatic autoimmunity before birth in IPEX syndrome. Some top pancreas TCR clones were over 85-fold enriched versus cord blood.

Sequencing was at survey level. Sequencing was performed with immunoSEQ multiplex PCR; in TCRdb, only in-frame clones are kept and a portion is missing. The table lists tens of thousands of clones, about 79% of them singletons. CDR1 is MNHNS, CDR2 SASEGT, per germline. V lost 2 bases, J lost 5 bases, and 17 bases stayed unmatched. The CDR3 totals 20 residues. J is TRBJ2-5 and V is TRBV6-1; 13 bases fit TRBD2. Specimen: cord blood. The receptor comes from a newborn boy with IPEX syndrome. CDR3 in DNA: TGTGCCAGCAGTGAAACCCCTGGAGGACTAGCGGGGGCCCAGTGGGAGACCCAGTACTTC. Its translation is CASSETPGGLAGAQWETQYF.